The rows below give T cell receptor beta chains drawn from one sample of a study of shared clonotypes between healthy human individuals. Profiling relied on immunoSEQ multiplex PCR, and the TCRdb table lists in-frame clones only, not all of them. This sample has approximately 2,300,000 clones; around 93% occur once, and the top ten carry 0.37%. Sequencing was carried out using naive CD4+ T cells from PBMCs. Receptors were obtained from a man aged 18 to 29 in good health. Some clones in this sample may be carry-over from other donors' samples. CDR3s include the opening cysteine and the closing phenylalanine or tryptophan. The D gene is left open where the match is weak. The listing skips clone size in some rows; elsewhere it reads once, few, many or a size class.

V	size	D	J	DNA	CDR3
TRBV5-1	.	.	TRBJ1-3	TGCGCCAGCAGCTTGATGGAGGGTTCAGGAAACACCATATATTTT	CASSLMEGSGNTIYF
TRBV2	once	.	TRBJ2-3	TGTGCCAGCAGTGTCGAAGCGGATACGCAGTATTTT	CASSVEADTQYF
TRBV25-1	.	TRBD1	TRBJ2-1	TGTGCCAGCAGTCCCCCCAGGACAGGGTGGAATGAGCAGTTCTTC	CASSPPRTGWNEQFF
TRBV7-2	.	.	TRBJ1-1	TGTGCCAGCAGCTCCCTCGGGAGCATGAACACTGAAGCTTTCTTT	CASSSLGSMNTEAFF
TRBV28	.	.	TRBJ1-1	TGTGCCAGCAGTTTAGGGGGCCCCCCGAACACTGAAGCTTTCTTT	CASSLGGPPNTEAFF
TRBV19	.	TRBD2	TRBJ2-3	TGTGCCAGTAGACCCCTAGCGGGAGGGCAAGTACCGCCCGATACGCAGTATTTT	CASRPLAGGQVPPDTQYF
TRBV2	.	.	TRBJ1-1	TGTGCCAGCAGGTGGGATGGTGGGACTGAAGCTTTCTTT	CASRWDGGTEAFF
TRBV7-2	.	.	TRBJ2-1	TGTGCCAGCAGCTTAGCGGGCATCATAAGGCGGCAGTTCTTC	CASSLAGIIRRQFF
TRBV7-3	.	.	TRBJ2-2	TGTGCCAGCAGCCCTGTCGGGTCGGAGCCGGGGGAGCTGTTTTTT	CASSPVGSEPGELFF
TRBV6-1	.	.	TRBJ1-2	TGTGCCAGCAGCGAGAACATTGGCTACACCTTC	CASSENIGYTF
TRBV7-9	.	.	TRBJ2-2	TGTGCCAGCAGCTTAGGACCAGGGACGCCCACCGGGGAGCTGTTTTTT	CASSLGPGTPTGELFF
TRBV5-4	.	.	TRBJ1-1	TGTGCCAGCAGCTTGGTTTCATGGAACACTGAAGCTTTCTTT	CASSLVSWNTEAFF
TRBV29-1	.	TRBD2	TRBJ2-5	TGCAGCGTGCGGGTCTCGGGAGGTGAGACCCAGTACTTC	CSVRVSGGETQYF
TRBV5-4	.	TRBD2	TRBJ2-2	TGTGCCAGCCGCAAAGGGACTAGCGTAAACACCGGGGAGCTGTTTTTT	CASRKGTSVNTGELFF
TRBV11-2	.	.	TRBJ2-3	TGTGCCAGCAGCTTAGGTTCTTACCTGGATACGCAGTATTTT	CASSLGSYLDTQYF
TRBV30	.	TRBD2	TRBJ2-5	TGTGCCTGGAATCGCCGCGGGGGTCAAGAGACCCAGTACTTC	CAWNRRGGQETQYF
TRBV7-3	.	.	TRBJ2-1	TGTGCCAGCAGCTTATCGCAGCGCCCTAGTGATGAGCAGTTCTTC	CASSLSQRPSDEQFF
TRBV5-1	once	.	TRBJ2-2	TGCGCCAGCAGCTCGGTTGGACAGTACACCGGGGAGCTGTTTTTT	CASSSVGQYTGELFF
TRBV9	.	.	TRBJ2-1	TGTGCCAGCAGCGTAGAGGTGGGTCGCGACAATGAGCAGTTCTTC	CASSVEVGRDNEQFF
TRBV19	.	.	TRBJ2-7	TGTGCCAGTAGTTTTGGTGGGGGGCGCAAGTACGAGCAGTACTTC	CASSFGGGRKYEQYF
TRBV18	.	.	TRBJ2-7	TGTGCCAGCTCACCGGGACCGAACTACGAGCAGTACTTC	CASSPGPNYEQYF
TRBV28	once	.	TRBJ2-6	TGTGCCAGCAGTTTATGGGGAACTGGGGCCAACGTCCTGACTTTC	CASSLWGTGANVLTF
TRBV30	.	TRBD2	TRBJ2-5	TGTGCCTGGAGAGTAGCGGGAGGAGAGACCCAGTACTTC	CAWRVAGGETQYF
TRBV28	once	.	TRBJ2-5	TGTGCCAGCAGCTTCGGACCTGCAGCGGAGACCCAGTACTTC	CASSFGPAAETQYF
TRBV5-5	.	TRBD1	TRBJ1-4	TGTGCCAGCAGCTTACAGGGGTCTAATGAAAAACTGTTTTTT	CASSLQGSNEKLFF
TRBV6-1	.	.	TRBJ1-2	TGTGCCAGCAGGGCCATCGACAGGTCTGGCTACACCTTC	CASRAIDRSGYTF
TRBV18	.	TRBD2	TRBJ2-2	TGTGCCAGCTCACCACGGGAGAGCGGGAGGCTGAACACCGGGGAGCTGTTTTTT	CASSPRESGRLNTGELFF
TRBV28	.	.	TRBJ1-2	TGTGCCAGCAGTTTAAGAGGGCCCTATGGCTACACCTTC	CASSLRGPYGYTF
TRBV11-2	.	.	TRBJ2-5	TGTGCCAGCAGCCCCGTTCTCCAAGAGACCCAGTACTTC	CASSPVLQETQYF
TRBV28	.	TRBD1	TRBJ2-7	TGTGCCAGCAGTTTGCCGACAGGGTTCTCGGGGCCGTACTTC	CASSLPTGFSGPYF
TRBV28	.	TRBD1	TRBJ1-1	TGTGCCAGCAGTTCTCCGGGACAGGAGAACACTGAAGCTTTCTTT	CASSSPGQENTEAFF
TRBV29-1	.	.	TRBJ1-1	TGCAGCGTCGAACCCCTGCGCCTAGCCGGGGCTTTCTTT	CSVEPLRLAGAFF
TRBV19	.	TRBD2	TRBJ2-5	TGTGCCAGTAGCGGACTAGACGCCAGAAAAGAGACCCAGTACTTC	CASSGLDARKETQYF